This TCR beta chain was profiled in a study of blood T cell repertoires in COVID-19 (dated by TCRdb to between 2020 and 2021). Describing the broader study: The collaborator samples originated in the United States, Italy and Spain and spanned the acute and convalescent phases of COVID-19. Samples were obtained from the ongoing ImmuneRACE study (first 160 participants) and from about 1,300 subjects provided by 6 global collaborators. Deeply sampled blood TCRbeta repertoires from subjects exposed to, actively infected with, or recovered from COVID-19 were included in the dataset. The repertoires were made available in a free public database intended to serve as a resource for research on the immune response to SARS-CoV-2. The material from the prospective study consisted of cDNA or gDNA derived from T cells, B-cell-depleted T cells, or PBMCs. The sample metadata nearly always contained a de-identified subject ID, COVID-19 status, age in years and sex. Where available, HLA class I and class II types were taken from metadata supplied by the sample provider and were not determined by assay-based typing.

About this clone itself: What antigen it recognizes has not been identified. No base quality values were provided; no much bigger clone lies one nucleotide off.

The immunoSEQ Assay, a bias-controlled multiplex PCR, was used to amplify TCRbeta CDR3 regions from genomic DNA. For the original study's pipeline: Nucleated cell counts per sample were estimated from amplification of reference gene primers within the assay. To quantify the absolute abundance of each unique TCRbeta CDR3 rearrangement, sequence reads were collapsed and filtered. For each sample, productive Simpson clonality was calculated by taking the square root of Simpson's diversity index across productive rearrangements. This is the immuneACCESS table as TCRdb keeps it, with only in-frame sequences that have V and J called. A part of the clones is gone; compared with another copy, unresolved V genes explain less than half, and the rest is unexplained. V and J calls and clone size are given by that table; D and trimming were obtained from the DNA. The sample table contains 160,000 or so clones; only one count was recorded for over 80% of them. Roughly 13% of the sample is held by the ten biggest clonotypes.

The CDR3 holds 13 amino acids from the cysteine to the phenylalanine. Of the read, only the CDR3 DNA is kept; its 39 bases are in frame from base 1. From a lookup of the germline V gene, CDR1 and CDR2 are SGHTA and FQGTGA. Trimming leaves V shorter by 4 bases and J shorter by 5 bases, with the junction holding 4 bases beyond the gene matches. Overall study results and their limits: The amount of clinical and demographic metadata varied by source and participant and was provided uncurated.

Another Seattle source contributed samples from volunteer blood donors who had recovered from COVID-19. The collaborating institutions used their own protocols to collect whole blood in K2EDTA tubes. For TCRbeta analysis, collaborators shipped samples in one of three forms: frozen whole blood, isolated PBMCs, or DNA extracted from either of those sample types. The TCR was taken from a man between 70 and 80 years old who had recovered from COVID-19. Material: peripheral blood. The sequence is built from TRBV7-3 and TRBJ2-5; the junction holds 7 bases that match TRBD1. The CDR3 is CASSSQGEETQYF. The sequence in DNA is TGTGCCAGCAGCTCGCAGGGGGAGGAGACCCAGTACTTC.